The entry that follows covers one T cell receptor beta chain sequence. Its specificity is unknown. This sample is part of a study of cytomegalovirus exposure and HLA in healthy donors. Regarding the study as a whole: According to the study, 150 to 200 TCR beta chains were cytomegalovirus-associated. Rare sequences made up most TCRs, while some public TCRs were found in many donors. A subsequent analysis found that TCR clusters from the first cohort also tended to co-occur in the approximately 130 validation repertoires, with 90% to 95% of cluster scores above 0.

Measured with immunoSEQ multiplex PCR; TCRdb has only the in-frame clones, and not every one. The data contain under 140,000 clones, approximately 90% of them singletons. V was clipped by 5 bases and J by 0 bases, with 9 bases between them. The CDR3 runs to 14 residues. Germline CDR1 LNHNV, CDR2 YYDKDF (reference sequence). The rearrangement joins TRBV15 to TRBJ2-3; D might be TRBD2 (5 bases). The sequenced sample consisted of PBMCs. The sequence was obtained from a woman aged 25 to 45 in good health and CMV-seropositive. This chain's CDR3 is CATSLSGSTDTQYF. The CDR3 coding sequence is TGTGCCACCAGCTTGAGCGGAAGCACAGATACGCAGTATTTT.